This is a list of T cell receptor beta chains from one sample in a study of vaccination and CD4 T cells after COVID-19. No antigen has been identified for these receptors. TCRdb re-derived calls from the PCR reads in MiXCR, one entry per CDR3 protein. Of some 7,000 distinct CDR3 sequences listed, 33% are singletons. The sample consisted of CD4+ T cells from blood, cultured in vitro. The receptors originated from a human donor in good health. Both conserved end residues are part of each CDR3. D genes are given only for firm matches. Part of the rows lack a size; the others show once, few, many or a class for expanded clones.

>few|TRBJ1-5|TRBV7-9|-
TGTGCCAGCAGCCATGGTAGGGAAGATCAGCCCCAGCATTTT
CASSHGREDQPQHF
>-|TRBJ2-3|TRBV7-2|-
TGTGCCAGCAGCTTAAACTCTGGGGATACGCAGTATTTT
CASSLNSGDTQYF
>medium-sized|TRBJ1-2|TRBV20-1|TRBD1
TGCAGTGCTAGAAGACAGGGCGTAAATGATGGCTACACCTTC
CSARRQGVNDGYTF
>medium-sized|TRBJ2-7|TRBV20-1|-
TGCAGTGCTCCTTACAAAGGGTACGAGCAGTACTTC
CSAPYKGYEQYF
>-|TRBJ2-1|TRBV7-9|-
TGTGCCAGCAGCTGGGGTCTGGATGAGCAGTTCTTC
CASSWGLDEQFF
>medium-sized|TRBJ2-5|TRBV7-3|-
TGTGCCAGCAGCCCTACAGGGCTCCAAGAGACCCAGTACTTC
CASSPTGLQETQYF
>few|TRBJ2-5|TRBV6-1|TRBD1
TGTGCCAGCAGACAGGGGGCTTTAGGAGAGACCCAGTACTTC
CASRQGALGETQYF
>-|TRBJ1-1|TRBV25-1|-
TGTGCCAGCAGTGCCCCCACCTTGGGGACTGAAGCTTTCTTT
CASSAPTLGTEAFF
>few|TRBJ2-7|TRBV20-1|-
TGCAGTGCTAGCCCAGATTACTACGAGCAGTACTTC
CSASPDYYEQYF
>-|TRBJ2-7|TRBV20-1|-
TGCAGTGCTAGCAGGGCGGGGAATTCCTACGAGCAGTACTTC
CSASRAGNSYEQYF
>-|TRBJ2-1|TRBV6-2/TRBV6-3|-
TGTGCCAGCAGTTACTCACTAGTCAGGGCTAATGAGCAGTTCTTC
CASSYSLVRANEQFF
>-|TRBJ2-7|TRBV28|TRBD1
TGTGCCAGCAGTAACCGGGACAGGGGGAAACACGAGCAGTACTTC
CASSNRDRGKHEQYF
>-|TRBJ1-2|TRBV7-9|-
TGTGCCAGCAGCCAATCCGTAGCTAACTATGGCTACACCTTC
CASSQSVANYGYTF
>-|TRBJ2-3|TRBV28|-
TGTGCCAGCAGTTTCCGTAGGAAAGATACGCAGTATTTT
CASSFRRKDTQYF
>-|TRBJ2-5|TRBV9|TRBD2
TGTGCCAGCAGCGCCGACTCAAGACTAGCGGGCTTAGAGACCCAGTACTTC
CASSADSRLAGLETQYF
>-|TRBJ1-1|TRBV2|-
TGTGCCAGCAGTGCCACCCTGGGCCAAACTGAAGCTTTCTTT
CASSATLGQTEAFF
>few|TRBJ1-2|TRBV24-1|-
TGTGCCACCAGATCAACTAACTATGGCTACACCTTC
CATRSTNYGYTF
>medium-sized|TRBJ2-5|TRBV2|-
TGTGCCAGCATGTGGCGGCCCCAAGAGACCCAGTACTTC
CASMWRPQETQYF
>once|TRBJ2-3|TRBV7-6|-
TGTGCCAGCAGCCAGGGGACGGGGAGCACAGATACGCAGTATTTT
CASSQGTGSTDTQYF
>medium-sized|TRBJ1-5|TRBV20-1|-
TGCAGTGCTAGAGCGGGAGGCATCAATCAGCCCCAGCATTTT
CSARAGGINQPQHF
>-|TRBJ2-7|TRBV2|-
TGTGCCAGCGACAGCGAATTCTACGAGCAGTACTTC
CASDSEFYEQYF
>few|TRBJ1-2|TRBV28|-
TGTGCCAGCAGTCCTCGGGACTATGGCTACACCTTC
CASSPRDYGYTF
>-|TRBJ1-1|TRBV7-2|TRBD1
TGTGCCAGCAGCCTTGACAGGGGCACTGAAGCTTTCTTT
CASSLDRGTEAFF
>medium-sized|TRBJ1-2|TRBV20-1|TRBD1
TGCAGTGCCTGGACAGGCGGCGACTATGGCTACACCTTC
CSAWTGGDYGYTF
>few|TRBJ1-1|TRBV7-2|TRBD1
TGTGCCAGCAGCTCACTCCGGACAGGGAACACTGAAGCTTTCTTT
CASSSLRTGNTEAFF
>-|TRBJ1-5|TRBV20-1|TRBD1
TGCAGTGCTAGAGATTTAGGGACAGGGGGCAATCAGCCCCAGCATTTT
CSARDLGTGGNQPQHF
>-|TRBJ1-1|TRBV4-2|-
TGTGCCAGCAGCCATGACCCCGACAGCAACACTGAAGCTTTCTTT
CASSHDPDSNTEAFF
>-|TRBJ1-2|TRBV29-1|-
TGCAGCGGTTTGACTCGGTATGGCTACACCTTC
CSGLTRYGYTF
>-|TRBJ2-5|TRBV7-2|TRBD2
TGTGCCAGCAGCTTAGTAGCGGGAACGGAGGGAGAGACCCAGTACTTC
CASSLVAGTEGETQYF
>-|TRBJ2-7|TRBV20-1|TRBD2
TGCAGTGCTAGAGATAGTAGAAGCGGGAGTTCATACGAGCAGTACTTC
CSARDSRSGSSYEQYF
>medium-sized|TRBJ2-5|TRBV7-2|-
TGTGCCAGCAGCCCCCCCGAGGGCGGAGAGACCCAGTACTTC
CASSPPEGGETQYF
>-|TRBJ2-3|TRBV20-1|TRBD2
TGCAGTGCTAGGGTCGGGACTAGCGGGACCCTAGATACGCAGTATTTT
CSARVGTSGTLDTQYF
>-|TRBJ2-7|TRBV28|TRBD2
TGTGCCAGCAGTTTTATTAGCGGGACTGCTTTGCAGTACTTC
CASSFISGTALQYF
>-|TRBJ2-5|TRBV28|TRBD2
TGTGCCAGCAGCCCTCCGGGACTAGCGGGAGGAGGACAGACCCAGTACTTC
CASSPPGLAGGGQTQYF
>few|TRBJ1-5|TRBV6-5|TRBD1
TGTGCCAGCAGTTACTCACGGGACAGGAATCAGCCCCAGCATTTT
CASSYSRDRNQPQHF
>once|TRBJ2-1|TRBV20-1|-
TGCAGTGCTAGAGATCCCCGGACGGGGAGAAATGAGCAGTTCTTC
CSARDPRTGRNEQFF
>-|TRBJ2-7|TRBV11-2|-
TGTGCCAGCAGCTCCCTCCGGGGCAGAAACTACGAGCAGTACTTC
CASSSLRGRNYEQYF
>large|TRBJ2-5|TRBV27|TRBD1
TGTGCCAGCAGCCACAGGGGGCAGGAGACCCAGTACTTC
CASSHRGQETQYF
>-|TRBJ2-1|TRBV7-2|-
TGTGCCAGCAGCTTAAGTGGAAATGAGCAGTTCTTC
CASSLSGNEQFF
>-|TRBJ2-7|TRBV20-1|TRBD1
TGCAGTGCCCTTCCGGGACAGGGTGTCCTCCACCCCTACGAGCAGTACTTC
CSALPGQGVLHPYEQYF
>medium-sized|TRBJ1-2|TRBV24-1|-
TGTGCCACCAGTGATGGCCGGTATGGCTACACCTTC
CATSDGRYGYTF
>-|TRBJ2-7|TRBV5-1|TRBD2
TGCGCCAGCAGCTTCGGCGGGAGGGGGGGCGAGCAGTACTTC
CASSFGGRGGEQYF
>few|TRBJ1-1|TRBV6-1|-
TGTGCCAGCAGGACACCCTTGAACACTGAAGCTTTCTTT
CASRTPLNTEAFF
>few|TRBJ2-7|TRBV6-5|-
TGTGCCAGCAGTTCCCCCGGCAGGGAGACCGAGCAGTACTTC
CASSSPGRETEQYF
>-|TRBJ2-5|TRBV7-3|-
TGTGCCAGCAGCAGGGGACTCCTCGAGGGAGAGACCCAGTACTTC
CASSRGLLEGETQYF
>-|TRBJ1-2|TRBV2|-
TGTGCCAGCAGTGAAGCTGGTGGGGGCTATGGCTACACCTTC
CASSEAGGGYGYTF
>once|TRBJ2-1|TRBV2|TRBD2
TGTGCCAGCAAGCGGGACGTCCCCTACAATGAGCAGTTCTTC
CASKRDVPYNEQFF
>few|TRBJ1-2|TRBV10-3|TRBD1
TGTGCCACCGTGAACAGGGGGGAAAACGACTATGGCTACACCTTC
CATVNRGENDYGYTF